This T cell receptor beta chain was obtained from a study of CD8+ T cells in alopecia areata. Study-level points and caveats: Normal skin's resident alphabeta T cells are sequenced alongside lesional scalp T cells.

RNA was extracted and reverse transcribed into cDNA as the sequencing template. Clones were sequenced by immunoSEQ multiplex PCR, and TCRdb holds only the in-frame ones, with some missing. This sample has 150,000 to 190,000 clones; 45% to 55% occur once, and the top ten carry 15% to 20%. The germline V and J ends were trimmed by 4 bases and 0 bases, with 8 bases remaining between them. CDR3 length: 14 amino acids. Germline V CDR1 and CDR2: SNHLY, FYNNEI. A remark on this clone: Its antigen is not identified.

The specimen comprised CD8+ T cells sorted from blood, sampled at week 0. The receptor was isolated from a human donor with alopecia areata. J is TRBJ2-3 and V is TRBV2, with unresolved D. In DNA, the CDR3 is TGTGCCAGCAGTGGACCCCCTAGCACAGATACGCAGTATTTT. Translation: CASSGPPSTDTQYF.